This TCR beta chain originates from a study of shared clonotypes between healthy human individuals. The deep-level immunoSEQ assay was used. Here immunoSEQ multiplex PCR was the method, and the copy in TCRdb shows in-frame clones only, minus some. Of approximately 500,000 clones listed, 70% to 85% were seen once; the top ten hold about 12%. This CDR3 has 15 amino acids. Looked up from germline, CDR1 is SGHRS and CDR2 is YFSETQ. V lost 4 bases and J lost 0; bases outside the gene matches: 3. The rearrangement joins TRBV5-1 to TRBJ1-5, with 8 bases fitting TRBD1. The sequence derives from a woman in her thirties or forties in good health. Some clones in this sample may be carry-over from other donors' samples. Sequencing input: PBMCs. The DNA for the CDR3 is TGCGCCAGCAGCAGGGACAGGAATAGCAATCAGCCCCAGCATTTT. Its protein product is CASSRDRNSNQPQHF.